This T cell receptor beta chain is drawn from a study of shared clonotypes between healthy human individuals. The germline CDR1 and CDR2 sequences are PRHDT and FYEKMQ (reference sequence). Trimming took off 5 bases at V and 6 bases at J, with 8 bases between the two ends. The CDR3 has 12 amino acids. Of note for this clone: Antigen unknown.

Only in-frame clones appear in the TCRdb table, and some are missing; sequencing was by immunoSEQ multiplex PCR. The sample contains more than 1.2 million clones, about 98.5% of which appear only once. Study-level findings and limits: The naive CD4 repertoires of a few donors were compared, and approximately 5% of clonotypes were shared. What naive subsets generally showed was a larger estimated richness than memory subsets showed.

The TCR was taken from a young man in good health. The sample taken for sequencing was naive CD4+ T cells sorted from blood. The subset here: CD45RA+ positively selected. The V gene is TRBV13, the J gene TRBJ2-1, with a possible D match to TRBD2 (6 bases). CDR3 amino acids: CASSLSGNEQFF. For the CDR3, the DNA is TGTGCCAGCAGCCTTAGCGGCAATGAGCAGTTCTTC.